The T cell receptor beta chain under discussion was sequenced for a study of vaccination and CD4 T cells after COVID-19. This clonotype has more than one count but fewer than ten. The antigen remains unidentified. Documented treatment: roughly nine-day PBMC culture with coronavirus spike peptide pools or control peptides (ViraFEST assay). In the ViraFEST assay, peptide-pool expansion preceded TCR sequencing of expanded clonotypes. The Oncomine TCR Beta short-read assay was applied to DNA of cultured CD4+ T cells. In TCRdb, the PCR reads were re-called with MiXCR into one record per CDR3 protein. The sample yields 20,000 to 25,000 distinct CDR3 sequences, less than 60% seen once. The TCR comes from a human donor who had recovered from COVID-19. The specimen was CD4+ T cells from blood, cultured in vitro.

CDR3 amino acids: CASSKPGVGGVSYEQYF. CDR3 in DNA: TGTGCCAGCAGTAAGCCTGGGGTAGGGGGAGTCTCCTACGAGCAGTACTTC. The chain has TRBV6-1 and TRBJ2-7; perhaps TRBD1 as D (6 bases). V lost 5 bases to trimming and J lost 0 bases, with 20 bases between them. CDR1 and CDR2 from the germline V gene are MNHNS and SASEGT. The CDR3 spans 17 residues.